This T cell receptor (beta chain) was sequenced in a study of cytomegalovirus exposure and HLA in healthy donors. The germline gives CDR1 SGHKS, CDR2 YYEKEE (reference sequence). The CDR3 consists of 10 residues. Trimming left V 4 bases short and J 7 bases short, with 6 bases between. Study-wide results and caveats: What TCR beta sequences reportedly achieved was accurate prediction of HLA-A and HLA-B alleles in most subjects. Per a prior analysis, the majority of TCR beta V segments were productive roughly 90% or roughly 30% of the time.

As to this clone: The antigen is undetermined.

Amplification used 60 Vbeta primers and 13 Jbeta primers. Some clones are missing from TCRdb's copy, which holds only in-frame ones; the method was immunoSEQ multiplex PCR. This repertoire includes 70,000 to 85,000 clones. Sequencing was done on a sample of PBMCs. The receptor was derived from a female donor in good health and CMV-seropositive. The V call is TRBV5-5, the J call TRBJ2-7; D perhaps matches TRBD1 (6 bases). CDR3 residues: CASSQGEQYF. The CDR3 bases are TGTGCCAGCAGCCAGGGGGAGCAGTACTTC.